This entry concerns a single T cell receptor beta chain. In the original processing: Reference gene primers were amplified, and this amplification served to estimate nucleated cell counts. Generated by immunoSEQ multiplex PCR, the TCRdb table keeps only in-frame clones and is missing some. The V and J calls and the clone size are those of that table, but D and trimming were determined from the DNA. Among around 77,000 clones, 83% were seen once, and the ten largest hold 6.9%. Seattle participants joined during active infection and were tracked over time. These data originate in a study of blood T cell repertoires in COVID-19. About the research overall: PBMCs, B-cell-depleted T cells, or T cells provided the cDNA or gDNA that made up the material.

CDR3 length equals 13 residues. The germline gives CDR1 SNHLY, CDR2 FYNNEI. Trimming removed 4 bases from V and 2 bases from J, with 6 bases in between. The sample comprised peripheral blood. The origin of this receptor is a man aged 30 to 39 with COVID-19, enrolled during active disease. This rearrangement joins TRBV2 to TRBJ2-1; no clear D. The CDR3 nucleotides are TGTGCCAGCAGTGGAGTAGCCTACAATGAGCAGTTCTTC. It is translated as CASSGVAYNEQFF.